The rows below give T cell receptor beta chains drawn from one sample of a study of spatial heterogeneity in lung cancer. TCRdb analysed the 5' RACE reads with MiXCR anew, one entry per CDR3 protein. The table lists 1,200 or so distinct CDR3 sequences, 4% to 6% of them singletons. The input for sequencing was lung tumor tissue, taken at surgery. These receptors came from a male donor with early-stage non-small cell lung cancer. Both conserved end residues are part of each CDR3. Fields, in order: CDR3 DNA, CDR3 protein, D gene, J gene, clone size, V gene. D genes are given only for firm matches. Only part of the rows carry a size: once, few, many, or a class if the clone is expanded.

DNA: TGCGCCAGCAGTGAGAGTGGGGGGCTTAATGAGCAGTTCTTC
CDR3: CASSESGGLNEQFF
D: .
J: TRBJ2-1
size: medium-sized
V: TRBV10-2

DNA: TGTGCCAGCAGTGGCGGGGGCTGGCCAGTGGCTCACTATGGCTACACCTTC
CDR3: CASSGGGWPVAHYGYTF
D: .
J: TRBJ1-2
size: few
V: TRBV6-5

DNA: TGTGCCAGCACCATACTGGACACGAGCTCCTACGAGCAGTACTTC
CDR3: CASTILDTSSYEQYF
D: .
J: TRBJ2-7
size: medium-sized
V: TRBV7-9

DNA: TGTGCCAGCAGTTATAGTCTGGGTAGCTCCTACGAGCAGTACTTC
CDR3: CASSYSLGSSYEQYF
D: .
J: TRBJ2-7
size: large
V: TRBV6-5

DNA: TGTGCCAGCAGTCTACTAGCGGGAGGACTTAACTCTGGGGCCAACGTCCTGACTTTC
CDR3: CASSLLAGGLNSGANVLTF
D: TRBD2
J: TRBJ2-6
size: medium-sized
V: TRBV14

DNA: TGCGCCAGCAGCTTGGATTCGACAGGCCCTCAAGAGACCCAGTACTTC
CDR3: CASSLDSTGPQETQYF
D: .
J: TRBJ2-5
size: medium-sized
V: TRBV5-1

DNA: TGTGCCAGCAGAGCCACGGGACTAGCTTGGGAGACCCAGTACTTC
CDR3: CASRATGLAWETQYF
D: TRBD2
J: TRBJ2-5
size: medium-sized
V: TRBV6-2/TRBV6-3

DNA: TGTGCCAGCAGTTTAGATCCCCGGGACAACCAAGAGACCCAGTACTTC
CDR3: CASSLDPRDNQETQYF
D: .
J: TRBJ2-5
size: medium-sized
V: TRBV28

DNA: TGTGCCAGCAGCAAGACAGGGGCTCCCGCCGGGGAGCTGTTTTTT
CDR3: CASSKTGAPAGELFF
D: TRBD1
J: TRBJ2-2
size: medium-sized
V: TRBV7-7

DNA: TGTGCCTGGAACAGGGGGCGGAATCAGCCCCAGCATTTT
CDR3: CAWNRGRNQPQHF
D: TRBD1
J: TRBJ1-5
size: few
V: TRBV30

DNA: TGCGCCAGCAGTGACCCACGGACAGGGACTCGCCCGAGAGCGCAGTATTTT
CDR3: CASSDPRTGTRPRAQYF
D: TRBD1
J: TRBJ2-3
size: .
V: TRBV10-2

DNA: TGTGCCAGCAGGGGACTAGCGGGGGGTGATGAGCAGTTCTTC
CDR3: CASRGLAGGDEQFF
D: TRBD2
J: TRBJ2-1
size: medium-sized
V: TRBV2

DNA: TGTGCCAGCAGCTTCCCCTTTCGGCATACCGGGGAGCTGTTTTTT
CDR3: CASSFPFRHTGELFF
D: .
J: TRBJ2-2
size: .
V: TRBV13

DNA: TGTGCCACCAGTGATCAGGACAGGGCCTTCCAAGAGACCCAGTACTTC
CDR3: CATSDQDRAFQETQYF
D: TRBD1
J: TRBJ2-5
size: medium-sized
V: TRBV24-1

DNA: TGTGCCAGCAGTTCGCTTAGCGGGAGGGCCGGGGAGCTGTTTTTT
CDR3: CASSSLSGRAGELFF
D: TRBD2
J: TRBJ2-2
size: medium-sized
V: TRBV27

DNA: TGTGCCAGCAGCTCGGGACTAGTCCCCTACGAGCAGTACTTC
CDR3: CASSSGLVPYEQYF
D: TRBD2
J: TRBJ2-7
size: .
V: TRBV7-2

DNA: TGTGCCAGCAGTTACCAGGGAGGGGGCACAGATACGCAGTATTTT
CDR3: CASSYQGGGTDTQYF
D: TRBD2
J: TRBJ2-3
size: medium-sized
V: TRBV6-6

DNA: TGTGCCAGCAGTGAGAGGTTAATCTCCCTCTACGAGCAGTACTTC
CDR3: CASSERLISLYEQYF
D: .
J: TRBJ2-7
size: medium-sized
V: TRBV25-1

DNA: TGTGCCAGCAGCTTGGGAAGCGGGAGTTTGGGCAAAAACATTCAGTACTTC
CDR3: CASSLGSGSLGKNIQYF
D: TRBD2
J: TRBJ2-4
size: few
V: TRBV11-1

DNA: TGTGCCAGCAATACCCATTCCCCGGGACAATCATTT
CDR3: CASNTHSPGQSF
D: .
J: TRBJ1-1
size: medium-sized
V: TRBV28

DNA: TGTGCCAGTAGTATCTATAGGGTGGGCGATCAGCCCCAGCATTTT
CDR3: CASSIYRVGDQPQHF
D: .
J: TRBJ1-5
size: medium-sized
V: TRBV19

DNA: TGCGCCAGCAGTGAGTCAAGGCAGGCTTTCGAGCAGTACTTC
CDR3: CASSESRQAFEQYF
D: .
J: TRBJ2-7
size: medium-sized
V: TRBV10-2

DNA: TGTGCCAGCAGTTACTCGAGGGATCAGCCCCAGCATTTT
CDR3: CASSYSRDQPQHF
D: .
J: TRBJ1-5
size: medium-sized
V: TRBV6-6

DNA: TGTGCCAGCAGTTACTCGATCGGGCGGGAGCATGAGCAGTTCTTC
CDR3: CASSYSIGREHEQFF
D: TRBD2
J: TRBJ2-1
size: medium-sized
V: TRBV6-2/TRBV6-3

DNA: TGTGCCAGCAGCGTGCAGGGTGTTGGAGATGAAAAACTGTTTTTT
CDR3: CASSVQGVGDEKLFF
D: .
J: TRBJ1-4
size: medium-sized
V: TRBV11-2

DNA: TGTGCCAGCAGTTACTCGACGGGGAGATATAGCAATCAGCCCCAGCATTTT
CDR3: CASSYSTGRYSNQPQHF
D: .
J: TRBJ1-5
size: large
V: TRBV6-6

DNA: TGTGCCAGCAGCTTGGTCCTAACAGGGGGAAGACCTAGCTATGGCTACACCTTC
CDR3: CASSLVLTGGRPSYGYTF
D: TRBD1
J: TRBJ1-2
size: medium-sized
V: TRBV5-6

DNA: TGTGCCATCAGTGACTCAGGGGGCAATCAGCCCCAGCATTTT
CDR3: CAISDSGGNQPQHF
D: .
J: TRBJ1-5
size: .
V: TRBV10-3

DNA: TGTGCCAGCATCAGGGGCGAGGGGGCCTATGGCTACACCTTC
CDR3: CASIRGEGAYGYTF
D: TRBD1
J: TRBJ1-2
size: .
V: TRBV7-9

DNA: TGTGCAGTAAGCCCCCGGGGCAGGGGAAGTGAAAAACTGTTTTTT
CDR3: CAVSPRGRGSEKLFF
D: .
J: TRBJ1-4
size: .
V: TRBV28

DNA: TGTGCCAGCAGCCGCCCGGTCGGGGGCGGGGAGACCCAGTACTTC
CDR3: CASSRPVGGGETQYF
D: .
J: TRBJ2-5
size: medium-sized
V: TRBV14

DNA: TGTGCCAGCAGACGCGGACAGACGTGCCGGCTAGCCAAAAACATTCAGTACTTC
CDR3: CASRRGQTCRLAKNIQYF
D: .
J: TRBJ2-4
size: few
V: TRBV7-6

DNA: TGTGCCAGCAGCTTCCTCACCGGACAGGCTAGAGGTGGCTACACCTTC
CDR3: CASSFLTGQARGGYTF
D: TRBD1
J: TRBJ1-2
size: large
V: TRBV7-9

DNA: TGCAGTGCAACCCCCCGGGACAGTCCGTCCACCGGGGAGCTGTTTTTT
CDR3: CSATPRDSPSTGELFF
D: TRBD1
J: TRBJ2-2
size: large
V: TRBV20-1

DNA: TGTGCCAGCAGCCACGCTGGACTCCCCTCTGGCCACGAGCAGTACTTC
CDR3: CASSHAGLPSGHEQYF
D: .
J: TRBJ2-7
size: medium-sized
V: TRBV3-1

DNA: TGTGCCAGCAGTACCCGACTAGCGGCCCGGGCCAGCTCCTACGAGCAGTACTTC
CDR3: CASSTRLAARASSYEQYF
D: TRBD2
J: TRBJ2-7
size: medium-sized
V: TRBV27

DNA: TGTGCCAGCAGCTTGTCAGGGGTTGCAGATACGCAGTATTTT
CDR3: CASSLSGVADTQYF
D: .
J: TRBJ2-3
size: medium-sized
V: TRBV7-3

DNA: TGTGCCTGGAGGCAGAAGTTATTGGGGGAGAATGAAAAACTGTTTTTT
CDR3: CAWRQKLLGENEKLFF
D: .
J: TRBJ1-4
size: few
V: TRBV30

DNA: TGTGCCAGCAGCTCCGGGGACTTACTGCTGTACTTC
CDR3: CASSSGDLLLYF
D: .
J: TRBJ2-7
size: medium-sized
V: TRBV7-9

DNA: TGCAGTGCCCTGGGGACTAGCGGGTCTCAAGAGACCCAGTACTTC
CDR3: CSALGTSGSQETQYF
D: TRBD2
J: TRBJ2-5
size: large
V: TRBV20-1

DNA: TGTGCCAGCAGCTATATGGAGCCCCGGTTTTACAATGAGCAGTTCTTC
CDR3: CASSYMEPRFYNEQFF
D: .
J: TRBJ2-1
size: large
V: TRBV5-6

DNA: TGTGCCAGCAGCGGGGGCAACTACGAGCAGTACTTC
CDR3: CASSGGNYEQYF
D: .
J: TRBJ2-7
size: medium-sized
V: TRBV9

DNA: TGTGCCAGCTCGCCCACCCTCGGAGTGGCCTACGAGCAGTACTTC
CDR3: CASSPTLGVAYEQYF
D: .
J: TRBJ2-7
size: .
V: TRBV18

DNA: TGTGCCAGCAGCAACAGGGGGCTATCCTACGAGCAGTACTTC
CDR3: CASSNRGLSYEQYF
D: TRBD1
J: TRBJ2-7
size: medium-sized
V: TRBV7-2

DNA: TGTGCCAGCAGCCTCCAGGTCGGGGTTGACTATGGCTACACCTTC
CDR3: CASSLQVGVDYGYTF
D: .
J: TRBJ1-2
size: large
V: TRBV4-2

DNA: TGCGCCAGCAGCCAAGAACACAAGACTAGCGGAACCTACGAGCAGTACTTC
CDR3: CASSQEHKTSGTYEQYF
D: TRBD2
J: TRBJ2-7
size: medium-sized
V: TRBV4-3

DNA: TGTGCCAGCAGCTTTAGAACGAACACCGGGGAGCTGTTTTTT
CDR3: CASSFRTNTGELFF
D: .
J: TRBJ2-2
size: large
V: TRBV5-5

DNA: TGTGCCAGCAGTCGTAGCGGGAGTCGGGAGACCCAGTACTTC
CDR3: CASSRSGSRETQYF
D: TRBD2
J: TRBJ2-5
size: large
V: TRBV7-3

DNA: TGTGCCAGCAGTGAATATTTTAGGACTAGCGGGATGTGTAGGGATGAGCAGTTCTTC
CDR3: CASSEYFRTSGMCRDEQFF
D: TRBD2
J: TRBJ2-1
size: medium-sized
V: TRBV25-1

DNA: TGTGCCAGCAGTGGGGACGGAGATCAGCCCCAGCATTTT
CDR3: CASSGDGDQPQHF
D: .
J: TRBJ1-5
size: medium-sized
V: TRBV12-3/TRBV12-4

DNA: TGTGCCTGGACCCTCCCGGGGGGTATGAACACTGAAGCTTTCTTT
CDR3: CAWTLPGGMNTEAFF
D: .
J: TRBJ1-1
size: medium-sized
V: TRBV30

DNA: TGTGCCAGCAGTAACGGGGACAGGGTCTCCGAGCAGTACTTC
CDR3: CASSNGDRVSEQYF
D: TRBD1
J: TRBJ2-7
size: large
V: TRBV6-5

DNA: TGCAGCTCTAAATCAGGGTACACTGAAGCTTTCTTT
CDR3: CSSKSGYTEAFF
D: .
J: TRBJ1-1
size: large
V: TRBV29-1

DNA: TGTGCCAGCAGTCCGAGACAGGGGGGCATCGAGACCCAGTACTTC
CDR3: CASSPRQGGIETQYF
D: TRBD1
J: TRBJ2-5
size: medium-sized
V: TRBV27

DNA: TGTGCCAGCACCCCATTGGACGGACTTCGCTACACCTTC
CDR3: CASTPLDGLRYTF
D: .
J: TRBJ1-2
size: medium-sized
V: TRBV6-5

DNA: TGTGCCAGCAGTTTCGCCCTGACTAGCGCAAGCTCTGGGGCCAACGTCCTGACTTTC
CDR3: CASSFALTSASSGANVLTF
D: TRBD2
J: TRBJ2-6
size: medium-sized
V: TRBV27

DNA: TGTGCCACCAGTGATTTGCGTCCGGATGGGACTAGCGGGATTTACAATGAGCAGTTCTTC
CDR3: CATSDLRPDGTSGIYNEQFF
D: TRBD2
J: TRBJ2-1
size: medium-sized
V: TRBV24-1

DNA: TGTGCCACCAGTGACAGGAACGGGGCCCAGCATTTT
CDR3: CATSDRNGAQHF
D: .
J: TRBJ1-5
size: large
V: TRBV24-1

DNA: TGCAGCGTTGACCCGAGTTCTCTTAGGGGAACCTACAATGAGCAGTTCTTC
CDR3: CSVDPSSLRGTYNEQFF
D: .
J: TRBJ2-1
size: medium-sized
V: TRBV29-1